A selection of T cell receptor beta chains follows, all from one sample in a study of OX40 agonist ivuxolimab in advanced cancers. Measured with immunoSEQ multiplex PCR; TCRdb has only the in-frame clones, and not every one. This sample has about 89,000 clones, with around nine tenths found just once. The source material was CD4+ or CD8+ T cells sorted from blood, sampled in a trial of the OX40 agonist ivuxolimab. The receptors derive from an adult with an advanced solid tumor such as melanoma, head and neck, liver or kidney cancer. CDR3s include the opening cysteine and the closing phenylalanine or tryptophan. Fields, in order: D gene, clone size, J gene, V gene, CDR3 protein, CDR3 DNA. The D gene is left open where the match is weak. Some rows have no size entry. The others give once, few or many, or a class for an expanded clone.

>.|.|TRBJ2-3|TRBV10-3
CAIKEATEQYF
TGTGCCATCAAGGAGGCTACGGAGCAGTATTTT
>.|.|TRBJ1-5|TRBV7-9
CASSFSLQQPQHF
TGTGCCAGCAGCTTCTCTCTCCAGCAGCCCCAGCATTTT
>.|.|TRBJ1-1|TRBV11-2
CASSLRREGMEAFF
TGTGCCAGCAGCTTGAGGAGGGAGGGTATGGAAGCTTTCTTT
>TRBD2|.|TRBJ2-5|TRBV5-4
CASSPSGGVQETQYF
TGTGCCAGCAGCCCTAGCGGGGGGGTCCAAGAGACCCAGTACTTC
>TRBD1|.|TRBJ1-5|TRBV27
CASSSLRQGDQPQHF
TGTGCCAGCAGTTCACTTAGACAGGGGGACCAGCCCCAGCATTTT
>.|.|TRBJ2-5|TRBV7-6
CASSFTGTGKETQYF
TGTGCCAGCAGCTTCACCGGGACGGGAAAAGAGACCCAGTACTTC
>.|.|TRBJ2-7|TRBV7-2
CASSLELGAAGEQYF
TGTGCCAGCAGCTTAGAGCTGGGAGCCGCGGGGGAGCAGTACTTC
>.|once|TRBJ2-3|TRBV9
CASSAITDTQYF
TGTGCCAGCAGCGCCATAACAGATACGCAGTATTTT
>TRBD1|few|TRBJ2-7|TRBV5-1
CASSLTGTGPVEQYF
TGCGCCAGCAGCTTGACCGGGACAGGGCCCGTCGAGCAGTACTTC
>TRBD1|.|TRBJ1-2|TRBV25-1
CASGGDREGLGYTF
TGTGCCAGCGGGGGAGACAGGGAGGGTTTGGGCTACACCTTC
>.|.|TRBJ1-3|TRBV6-5
CASKQANSGNTIYF
TGTGCCAGCAAGCAGGCTAACTCTGGAAACACCATATATTTT
>.|.|TRBJ2-2|TRBV5-1
CASSLRVLANTGELFF
TGCGCCAGCAGCCTCCGGGTCCTCGCGAACACCGGGGAGCTGTTTTTT
>TRBD1|.|TRBJ2-7|TRBV10-1
CASRGTGGTSSYEQYF
TGCGCCAGCAGAGGGACAGGAGGAACAAGCTCCTACGAGCAGTACTTC
>TRBD2|.|TRBJ2-1|TRBV2
CASSESGGGTNEQFF
TGTGCCAGCAGTGAATCCGGCGGGGGGACCAATGAGCAGTTCTTC
>.|.|TRBJ1-6|TRBV15
CATSPGGVRDSPLHF
TGTGCCACCAGCCCTGGAGGGGTTCGGGATTCACCCCTCCACTTT
>.|.|TRBJ2-4|TRBV12-5
CASGIGTPYKNIQYF
TGTGCTAGTGGCATCGGGACACCATACAAAAACATTCAGTACTTC
>.|.|TRBJ2-7|TRBV5-1
CASPLNEGHEQYF
TGCGCCAGCCCCTTAAACGAGGGCCACGAGCAGTACTTC
>TRBD1|.|TRBJ1-2|TRBV2
CAGGGQANYGYTF
TGTGCCGGTGGGGGACAGGCTAACTATGGCTACACCTTC
>.|few|TRBJ1-1|TRBV30
CAWSIRAEAFF
TGTGCCTGGAGTATAAGGGCTGAAGCTTTCTTT
>.|once|TRBJ2-3|TRBV6-1
CASSDLRGSRTDTQYF
TGTGCCAGCAGTGACCTGAGGGGAAGCCGCACAGATACGCAGTATTTT
>TRBD2|.|TRBJ2-1|TRBV6-5
CASSYRRAGAGDEQFF
TGTGCCAGCAGTTACCGAAGAGCGGGGGCAGGCGATGAGCAGTTCTTC
>.|.|TRBJ2-1|TRBV5-1
CASSISGTDGNEQFF
TGCGCCAGCAGCATCTCCGGGACGGATGGCAATGAGCAGTTCTTC
>TRBD1|.|TRBJ1-2|TRBV19
CASRDRSRGGYTF
TGTGCCAGTCGGGACAGGTCGCGAGGAGGCTACACCTTC
>.|.|TRBJ2-7|TRBV10-3
CAISDPRQTGGTWGEQYF
TGTGCCATCAGTGACCCTCGGCAGACAGGTGGTACGTGGGGCGAGCAGTACTTC
>.|few|TRBJ1-1|TRBV4-3
CASSQDPLNTEAFF
TGCGCCAGCAGTCAAGATCCCTTGAACACTGAAGCTTTCTTT
>TRBD1|.|TRBJ2-3|TRBV9
CASTFRTGSSTDTQYF
TGTGCCAGCACTTTTCGGACAGGTTCTAGCACAGATACGCAGTATTTT
>TRBD2|.|TRBJ2-1|TRBV6-5
CASRLLAGGRNEQFF
TGTGCCAGCAGGTTACTAGCGGGGGGGCGTAATGAGCAGTTCTTC
>TRBD1|.|TRBJ1-5|TRBV7-2
CASSKGQGAGQPQHF
TGTGCCAGCAGCAAGGGACAGGGGGCAGGCCAGCCCCAGCATTTT
>.|.|TRBJ1-6|TRBV6-1
CASSEAQGTNSPLHF
TGTGCCAGCAGTGAAGCCCAGGGAACTAATTCACCCCTCCACTTT
>.|.|TRBJ2-1|TRBV7-3
CASSPENPRGYEQFF
TGTGCCAGCAGCCCTGAAAATCCCAGGGGTTATGAGCAGTTCTTC
>.|.|TRBJ1-2|TRBV19
CASSINRALHGYTF
TGTGCCAGTAGTATAAACAGGGCCTTACACGGCTACACCTTC
>TRBD1|once|TRBJ1-2|TRBV7-8
CASSPLGARTGLSGGYTF
TGTGCCAGCAGTCCCCTAGGTGCTCGGACAGGACTATCGGGTGGCTACACCTTC
>.|few|TRBJ1-6|TRBV2
CASSGGNSPLHF
TGTGCCAGCAGTGGGGGTAATTCACCCCTCCACTTT
>.|once|TRBJ1-5|TRBV5-1
CASSFEGGNQPQHF
TGCGCCAGCAGCTTCGAAGGAGGCAATCAGCCCCAGCATTTT
>.|.|TRBJ2-7|TRBV6-5
CAIRGSGPVEQYF
TGTGCCATCAGGGGTTCGGGCCCCGTCGAGCAGTACTTC
>.|once|TRBJ2-2|TRBV5-1
CASSLLGGGTGELFF
TGCGCCAGCAGCTTGTTGGGGGGCGGCACCGGGGAGCTGTTTTTT
>.|.|TRBJ2-3|TRBV10-3
CAISEFSAGATDTQYF
TGTGCCATCAGTGAGTTTTCGGCAGGCGCTACAGATACGCAGTATTTT